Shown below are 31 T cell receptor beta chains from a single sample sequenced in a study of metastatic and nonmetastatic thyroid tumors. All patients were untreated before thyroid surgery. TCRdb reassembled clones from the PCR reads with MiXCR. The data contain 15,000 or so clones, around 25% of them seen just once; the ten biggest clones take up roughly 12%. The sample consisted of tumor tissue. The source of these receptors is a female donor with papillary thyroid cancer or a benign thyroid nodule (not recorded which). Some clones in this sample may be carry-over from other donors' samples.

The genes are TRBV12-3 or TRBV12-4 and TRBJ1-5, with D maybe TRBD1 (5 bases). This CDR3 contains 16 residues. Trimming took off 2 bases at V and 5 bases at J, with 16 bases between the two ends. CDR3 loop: CASSLYRGSGHQPQHF. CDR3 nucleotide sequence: TGTGCCAGCAGTTTATATCGGGGGTCAGGTCATCAGCCCCAGCATTTT.

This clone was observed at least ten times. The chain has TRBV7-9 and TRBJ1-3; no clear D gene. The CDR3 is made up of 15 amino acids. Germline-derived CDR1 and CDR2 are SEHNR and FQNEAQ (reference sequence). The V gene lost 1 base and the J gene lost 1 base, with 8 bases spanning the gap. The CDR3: CASSLGVGSGNTIYF. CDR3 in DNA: TGTGCCAGCAGCTTAGGAGTCGGGTCTGGAAACACCATATATTTT.

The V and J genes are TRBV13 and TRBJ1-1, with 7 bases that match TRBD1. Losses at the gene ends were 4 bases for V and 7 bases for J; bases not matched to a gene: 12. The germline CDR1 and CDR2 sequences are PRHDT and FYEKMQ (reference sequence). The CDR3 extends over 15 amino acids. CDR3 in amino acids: CASSSHRGWGGEAFF. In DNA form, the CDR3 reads TGTGCCAGCAGCTCGCACAGGGGCTGGGGGGGTGAAGCTTTCTTT.

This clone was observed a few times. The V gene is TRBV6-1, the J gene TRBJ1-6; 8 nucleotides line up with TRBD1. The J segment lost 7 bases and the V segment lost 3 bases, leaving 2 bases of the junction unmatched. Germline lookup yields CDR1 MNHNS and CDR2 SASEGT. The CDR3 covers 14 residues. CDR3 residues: CASSDDRGNSPLHF. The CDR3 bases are TGTGCCAGCAGTGATGACAGGGGCAATTCACCCCTCCACTTT.

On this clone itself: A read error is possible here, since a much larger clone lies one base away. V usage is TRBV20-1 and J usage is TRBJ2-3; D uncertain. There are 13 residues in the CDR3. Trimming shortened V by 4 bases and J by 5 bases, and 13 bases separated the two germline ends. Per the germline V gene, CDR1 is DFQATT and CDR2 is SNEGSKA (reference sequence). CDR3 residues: CSAISPWGDTQYF. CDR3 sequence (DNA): TGCAGTGCTATTTCCCCCTGGGGAGATACGCAGTATTTT.

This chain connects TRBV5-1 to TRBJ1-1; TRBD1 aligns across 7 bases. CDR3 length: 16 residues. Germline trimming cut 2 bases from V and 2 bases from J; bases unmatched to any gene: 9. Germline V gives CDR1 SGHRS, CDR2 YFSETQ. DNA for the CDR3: TGCGCCAGCAGCTTATTACCGGGACAGATTAACACTGAAGCTTTCTTT. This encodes CASSLLPGQINTEAFF.

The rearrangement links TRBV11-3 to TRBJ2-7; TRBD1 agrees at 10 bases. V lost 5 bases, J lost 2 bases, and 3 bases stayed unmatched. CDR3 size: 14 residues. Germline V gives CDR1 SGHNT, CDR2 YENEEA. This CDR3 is CASSKGQGAYEQYF. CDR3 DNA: TGTGCCAGCAGCAAAGGACAGGGGGCCTACGAGCAGTACTTC.

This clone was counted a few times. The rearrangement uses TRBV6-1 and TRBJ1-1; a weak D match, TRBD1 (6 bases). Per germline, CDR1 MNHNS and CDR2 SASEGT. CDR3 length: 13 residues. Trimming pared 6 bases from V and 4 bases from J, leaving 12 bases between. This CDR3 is CASSPDRSTEAFF. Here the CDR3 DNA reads TGTGCCAGCAGCCCCGACAGGTCCACTGAAGCTTTCTTT.

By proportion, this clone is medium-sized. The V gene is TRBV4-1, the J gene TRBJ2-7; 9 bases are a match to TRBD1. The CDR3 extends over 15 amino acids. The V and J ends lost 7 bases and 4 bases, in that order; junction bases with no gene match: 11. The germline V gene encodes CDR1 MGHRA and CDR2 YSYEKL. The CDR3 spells CASKPETGGLYEQYF. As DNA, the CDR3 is TGCGCCAGCAAGCCGGAGACAGGGGGACTGTACGAGCAGTACTTC.

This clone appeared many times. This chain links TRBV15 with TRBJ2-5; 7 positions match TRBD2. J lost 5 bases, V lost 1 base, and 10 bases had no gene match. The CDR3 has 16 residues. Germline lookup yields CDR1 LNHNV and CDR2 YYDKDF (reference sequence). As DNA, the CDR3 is TGTGCCACCAGCAGAGCCCTCGCCAGGGAGGGTGAGACCCAGTACTTC. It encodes CATSRALAREGETQYF.

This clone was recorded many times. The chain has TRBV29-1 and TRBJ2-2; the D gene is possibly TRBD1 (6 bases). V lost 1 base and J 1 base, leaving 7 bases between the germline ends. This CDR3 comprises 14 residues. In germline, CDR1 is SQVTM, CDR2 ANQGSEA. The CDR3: CSVEGTENTGELFF. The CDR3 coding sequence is TGCAGCGTTGAAGGGACAGAGAACACCGGGGAGCTGTTTTTT.

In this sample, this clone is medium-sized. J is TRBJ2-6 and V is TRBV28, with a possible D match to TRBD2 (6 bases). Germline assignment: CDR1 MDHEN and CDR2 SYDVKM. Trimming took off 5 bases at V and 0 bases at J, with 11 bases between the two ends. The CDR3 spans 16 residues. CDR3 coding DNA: TGTGCCAGCAGTCCCCGCGGGATCTCTGGGGCCAACGTCCTGACTTTC. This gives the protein CASSPRGISGANVLTF.

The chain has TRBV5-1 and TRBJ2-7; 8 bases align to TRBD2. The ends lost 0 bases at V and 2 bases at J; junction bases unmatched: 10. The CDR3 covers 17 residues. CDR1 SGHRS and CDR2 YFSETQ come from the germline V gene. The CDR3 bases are TGCGCCAGCAGCTTGGCCGGCTGGGCGGGAGGCGCCTACGAGCAGTACTTC. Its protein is CASSLAGWAGGAYEQYF.

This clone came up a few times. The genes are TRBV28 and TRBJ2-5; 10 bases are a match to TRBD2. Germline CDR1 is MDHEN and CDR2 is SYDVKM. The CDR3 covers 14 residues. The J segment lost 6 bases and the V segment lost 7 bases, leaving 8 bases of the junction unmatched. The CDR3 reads CASTFQREGKTQYF. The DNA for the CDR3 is TGTGCCAGCACATTTCAGCGGGAGGGAAAGACCCAGTACTTC. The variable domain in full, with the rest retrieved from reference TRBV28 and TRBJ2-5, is DVKVTQSSRYLVKRTGEKVFLECVQDMDHENMFWYRQDPGLGLRLIYFSYDVKMKEKGDIPEGYSVSREKKERFSLILESASTNQTSMYLCASTFQREGKTQYFGPGTRLLVL.

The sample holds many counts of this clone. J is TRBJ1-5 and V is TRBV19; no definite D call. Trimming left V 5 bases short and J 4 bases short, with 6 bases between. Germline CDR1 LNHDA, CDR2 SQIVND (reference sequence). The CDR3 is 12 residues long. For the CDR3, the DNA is TGTGCCAGTAGTCTAGTGAATCAGCCCCAGCATTTT. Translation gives CASSLVNQPQHF.

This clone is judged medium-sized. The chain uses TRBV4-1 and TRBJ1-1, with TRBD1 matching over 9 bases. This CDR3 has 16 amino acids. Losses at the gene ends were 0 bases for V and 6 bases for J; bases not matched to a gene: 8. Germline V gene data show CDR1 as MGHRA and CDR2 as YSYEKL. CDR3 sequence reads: CASSQEEGQGFSEAFF. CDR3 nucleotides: TGCGCCAGCAGCCAAGAGGAGGGACAGGGATTCTCTGAAGCTTTCTTT.

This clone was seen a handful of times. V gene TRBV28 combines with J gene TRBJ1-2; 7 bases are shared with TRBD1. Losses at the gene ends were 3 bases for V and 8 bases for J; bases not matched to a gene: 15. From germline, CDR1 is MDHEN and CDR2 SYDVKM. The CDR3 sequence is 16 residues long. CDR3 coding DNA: TGTGCCAGCAGTTTTTTACAGGGGCCCGGCGAGGGAGGCTACACCTTC. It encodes CASSFLQGPGEGGYTF.

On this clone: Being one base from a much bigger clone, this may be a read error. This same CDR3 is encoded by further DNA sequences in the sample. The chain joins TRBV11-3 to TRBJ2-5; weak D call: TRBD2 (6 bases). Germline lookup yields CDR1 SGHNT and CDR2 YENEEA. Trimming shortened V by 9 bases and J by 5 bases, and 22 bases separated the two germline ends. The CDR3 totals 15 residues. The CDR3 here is CASSLRDRPGETQYF. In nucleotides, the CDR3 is TGTGCCAGTAGCCTGCGGGACCGCCCGGGGGAGACCCAGTACTTC.

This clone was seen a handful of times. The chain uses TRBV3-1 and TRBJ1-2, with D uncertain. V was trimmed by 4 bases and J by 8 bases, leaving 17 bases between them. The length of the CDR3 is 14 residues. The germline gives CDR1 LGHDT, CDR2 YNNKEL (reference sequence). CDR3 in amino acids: CASSLHGNPGGYTF. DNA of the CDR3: TGTGCCAGCAGCCTCCACGGGAATCCTGGCGGCTACACCTTC.

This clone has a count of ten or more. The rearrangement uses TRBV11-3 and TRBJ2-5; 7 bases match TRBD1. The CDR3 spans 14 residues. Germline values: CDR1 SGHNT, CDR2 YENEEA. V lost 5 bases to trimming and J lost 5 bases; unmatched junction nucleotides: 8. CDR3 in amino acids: CASSTTGVVETQYF. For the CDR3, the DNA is TGTGCCAGCAGCACCACAGGGGTAGTTGAGACCCAGTACTTC. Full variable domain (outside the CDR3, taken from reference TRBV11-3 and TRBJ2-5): EAGVVQSPRYKIIEKKQPVAFWCNPISGHNTLYWYLQNLGQGPELLIRYENEEAVDDSQLPKDRFSAERLKGVDSTLKIQPAELGDSAVYLCASSTTGVVETQYFGPGTRLLVL.

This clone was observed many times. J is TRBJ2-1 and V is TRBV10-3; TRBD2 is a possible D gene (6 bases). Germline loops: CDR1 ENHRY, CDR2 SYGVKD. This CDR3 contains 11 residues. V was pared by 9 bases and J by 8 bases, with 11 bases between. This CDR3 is CAMASSDEQFF. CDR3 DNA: TGTGCCATGGCATCTAGCGATGAGCAGTTCTTC.

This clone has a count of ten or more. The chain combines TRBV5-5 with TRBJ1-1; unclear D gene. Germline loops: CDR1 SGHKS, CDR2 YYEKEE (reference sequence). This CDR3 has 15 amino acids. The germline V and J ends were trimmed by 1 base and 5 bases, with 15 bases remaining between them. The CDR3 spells CASSLYFGSETEAFF. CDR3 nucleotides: TGTGCCAGCAGCTTGTACTTCGGCAGTGAAACTGAAGCTTTCTTT.

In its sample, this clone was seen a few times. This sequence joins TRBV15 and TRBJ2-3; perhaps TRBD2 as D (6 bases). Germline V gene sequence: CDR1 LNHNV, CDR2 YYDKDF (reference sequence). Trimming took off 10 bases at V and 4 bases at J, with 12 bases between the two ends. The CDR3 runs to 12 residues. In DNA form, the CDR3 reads TGTGCCATAGGACTATACGCAGATACGCAGTATTTT. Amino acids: CAIGLYADTQYF.

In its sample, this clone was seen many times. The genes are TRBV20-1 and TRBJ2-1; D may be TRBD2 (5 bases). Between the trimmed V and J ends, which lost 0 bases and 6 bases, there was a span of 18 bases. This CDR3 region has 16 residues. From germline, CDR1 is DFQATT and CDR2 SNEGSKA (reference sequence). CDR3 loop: CSARDFYRGSLNEQFF. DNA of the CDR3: TGCAGTGCTAGAGATTTTTATCGAGGGAGCCTCAATGAGCAGTTCTTC.

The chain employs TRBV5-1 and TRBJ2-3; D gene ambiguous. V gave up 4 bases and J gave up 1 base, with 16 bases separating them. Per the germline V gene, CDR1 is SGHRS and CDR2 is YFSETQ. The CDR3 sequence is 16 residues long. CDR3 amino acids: CASSPEQLVRTDTQYF. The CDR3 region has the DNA TGCGCCAGCAGCCCGGAACAATTAGTTCGCACAGATACGCAGTATTTT.

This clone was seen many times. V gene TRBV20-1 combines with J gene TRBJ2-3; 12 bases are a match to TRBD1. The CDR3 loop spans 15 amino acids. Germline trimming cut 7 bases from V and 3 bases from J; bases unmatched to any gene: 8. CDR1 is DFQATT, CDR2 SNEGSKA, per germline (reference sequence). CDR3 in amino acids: CSGVGDRGRTDTQYF. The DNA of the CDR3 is TGCAGTGGGGTCGGGGACAGGGGGCGTACAGATACGCAGTATTTT.

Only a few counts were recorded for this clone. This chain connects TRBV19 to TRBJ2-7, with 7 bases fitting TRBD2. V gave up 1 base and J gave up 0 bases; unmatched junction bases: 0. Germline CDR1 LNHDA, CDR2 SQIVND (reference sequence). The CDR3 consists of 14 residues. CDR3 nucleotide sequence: TGTGCCAGTAGTATAGCGGGAGGCTCCTACGAGCAGTACTTC. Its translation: CASSIAGGSYEQYF.

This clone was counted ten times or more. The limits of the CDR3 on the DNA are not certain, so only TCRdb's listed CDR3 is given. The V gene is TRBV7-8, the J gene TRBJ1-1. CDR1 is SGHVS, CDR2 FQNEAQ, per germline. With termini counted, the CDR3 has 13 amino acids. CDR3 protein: CASSLLKLSLAFF.

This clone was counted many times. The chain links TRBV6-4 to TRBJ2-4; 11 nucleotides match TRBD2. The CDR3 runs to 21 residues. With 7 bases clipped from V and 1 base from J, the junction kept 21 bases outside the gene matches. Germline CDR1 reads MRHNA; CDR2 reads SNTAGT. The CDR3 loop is CASTQGQVIAGGPGAKNIQYF. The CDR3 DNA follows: TGTGCCAGCACCCAAGGTCAGGTTATAGCGGGAGGGCCGGGTGCCAAAAACATTCAGTACTTC.

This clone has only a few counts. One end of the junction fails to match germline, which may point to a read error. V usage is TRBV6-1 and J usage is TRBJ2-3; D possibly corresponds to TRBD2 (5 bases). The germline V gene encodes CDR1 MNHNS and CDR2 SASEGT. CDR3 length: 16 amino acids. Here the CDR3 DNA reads TGTGCCAGCAGTGAATACCGACTATTACCGGTAGATATGCAGTATTTT. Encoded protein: CASSEYRLLPVDMQYF.

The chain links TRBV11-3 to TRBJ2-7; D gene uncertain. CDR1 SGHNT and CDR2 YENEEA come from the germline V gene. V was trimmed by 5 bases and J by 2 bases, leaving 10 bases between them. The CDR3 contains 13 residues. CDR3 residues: CASSDRTAYEQYF. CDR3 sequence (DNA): TGTGCCAGCAGCGACCGTACCGCCTACGAGCAGTACTTC.